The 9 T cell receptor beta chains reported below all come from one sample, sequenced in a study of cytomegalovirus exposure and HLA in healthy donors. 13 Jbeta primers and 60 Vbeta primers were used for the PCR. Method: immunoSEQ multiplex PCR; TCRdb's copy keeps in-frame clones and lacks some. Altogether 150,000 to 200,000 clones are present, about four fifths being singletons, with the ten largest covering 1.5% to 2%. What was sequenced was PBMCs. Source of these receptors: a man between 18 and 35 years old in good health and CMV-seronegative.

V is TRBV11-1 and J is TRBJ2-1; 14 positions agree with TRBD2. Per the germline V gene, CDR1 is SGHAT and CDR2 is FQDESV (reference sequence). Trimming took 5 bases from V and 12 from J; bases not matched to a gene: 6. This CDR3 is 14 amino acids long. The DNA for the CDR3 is TGTGCCAGCAGCCGGGGGACTAGCGGGAGCCGGCAGTTCTTC. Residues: CASSRGTSGSRQFF.

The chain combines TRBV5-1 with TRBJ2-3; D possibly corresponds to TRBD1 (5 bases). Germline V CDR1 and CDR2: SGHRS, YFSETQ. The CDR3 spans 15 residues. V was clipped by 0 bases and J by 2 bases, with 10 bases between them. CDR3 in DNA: TGCGCCAGCAGCTTGGACAGGCCCATCACAGATACGCAGTATTTT. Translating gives CASSLDRPITDTQYF.

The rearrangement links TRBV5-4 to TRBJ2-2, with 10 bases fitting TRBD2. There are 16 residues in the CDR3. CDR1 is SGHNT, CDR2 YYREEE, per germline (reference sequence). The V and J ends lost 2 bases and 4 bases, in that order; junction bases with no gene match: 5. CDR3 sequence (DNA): TGTGCCAGCAGCTTAGCGGGAGGGATCGGCACCGGGGAGCTGTTTTTT. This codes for CASSLAGGIGTGELFF.

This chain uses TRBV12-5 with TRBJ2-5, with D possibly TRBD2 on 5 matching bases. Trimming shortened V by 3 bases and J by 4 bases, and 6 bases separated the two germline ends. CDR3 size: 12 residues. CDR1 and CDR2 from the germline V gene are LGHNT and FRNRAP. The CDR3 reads CASGLGRETQYF. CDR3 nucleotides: TGTGCTAGTGGTTTAGGGAGAGAGACCCAGTACTTC.

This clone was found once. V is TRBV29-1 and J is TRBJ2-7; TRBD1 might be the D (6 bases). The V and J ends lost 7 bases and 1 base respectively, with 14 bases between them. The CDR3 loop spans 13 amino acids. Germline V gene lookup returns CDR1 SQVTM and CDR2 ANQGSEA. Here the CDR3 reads CSGLTGSSYEQYF. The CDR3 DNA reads TGCAGCGGACTAACAGGGTCTTCCTACGAGCAGTACTTC.

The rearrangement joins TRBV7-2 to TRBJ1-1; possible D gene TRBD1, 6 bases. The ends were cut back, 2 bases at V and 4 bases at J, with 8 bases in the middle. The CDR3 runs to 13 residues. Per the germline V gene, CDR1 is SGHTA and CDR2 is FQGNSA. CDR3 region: CASSLPGVTEAFF. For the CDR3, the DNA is TGTGCCAGCAGCTTACCAGGGGTCACTGAAGCTTTCTTT.

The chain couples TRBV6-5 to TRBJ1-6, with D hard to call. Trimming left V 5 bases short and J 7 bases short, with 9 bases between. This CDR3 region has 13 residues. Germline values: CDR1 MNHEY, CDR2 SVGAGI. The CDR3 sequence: CASSLAGNSPLHF. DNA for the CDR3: TGTGCCAGCAGTCTAGCAGGAAATTCACCCCTCCACTTT.

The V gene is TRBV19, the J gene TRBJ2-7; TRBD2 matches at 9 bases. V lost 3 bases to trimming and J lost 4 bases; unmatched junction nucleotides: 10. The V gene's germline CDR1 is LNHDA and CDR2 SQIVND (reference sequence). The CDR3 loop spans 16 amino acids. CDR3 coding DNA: TGTGCCAGTAGTATTAGAGCGGGAGGAGGCTATTACGAGCAGTACTTC. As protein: CASSIRAGGGYYEQYF.

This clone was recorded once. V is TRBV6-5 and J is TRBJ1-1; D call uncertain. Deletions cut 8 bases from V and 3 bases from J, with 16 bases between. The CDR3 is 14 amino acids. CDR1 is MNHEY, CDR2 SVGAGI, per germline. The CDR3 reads CASFFRVADTEAFF. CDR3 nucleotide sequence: TGTGCCAGCTTTTTTAGAGTCGCGGACACTGAAGCTTTCTTT.